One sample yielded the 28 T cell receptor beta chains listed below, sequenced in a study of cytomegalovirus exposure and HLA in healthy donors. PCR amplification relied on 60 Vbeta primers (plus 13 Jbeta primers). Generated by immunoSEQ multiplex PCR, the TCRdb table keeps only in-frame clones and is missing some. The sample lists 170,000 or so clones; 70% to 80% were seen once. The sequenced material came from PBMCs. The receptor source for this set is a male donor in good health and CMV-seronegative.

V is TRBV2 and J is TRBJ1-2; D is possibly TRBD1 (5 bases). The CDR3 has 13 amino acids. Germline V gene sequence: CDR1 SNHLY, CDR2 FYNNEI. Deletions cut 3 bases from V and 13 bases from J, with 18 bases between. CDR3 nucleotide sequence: TGTGCCAGCAGTGAGATGGTAGGGGTCACGGGCACCTTC. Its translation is CASSEMVGVTGTF.

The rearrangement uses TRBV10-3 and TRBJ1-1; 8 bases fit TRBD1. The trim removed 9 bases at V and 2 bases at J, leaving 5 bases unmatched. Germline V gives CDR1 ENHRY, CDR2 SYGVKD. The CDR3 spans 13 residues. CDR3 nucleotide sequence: TGTGCCATTCAGGGGGCGTTTAACACTGAAGCTTTCTTT. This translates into CAIQGAFNTEAFF.

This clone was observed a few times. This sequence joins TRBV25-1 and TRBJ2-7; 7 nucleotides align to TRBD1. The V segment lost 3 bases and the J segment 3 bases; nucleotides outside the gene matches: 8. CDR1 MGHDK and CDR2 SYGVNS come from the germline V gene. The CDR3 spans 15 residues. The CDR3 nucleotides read TGTGCCAGCAGTGAGGCGACAGGGAATTACTACGAGCAGTACTTC. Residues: CASSEATGNYYEQYF.

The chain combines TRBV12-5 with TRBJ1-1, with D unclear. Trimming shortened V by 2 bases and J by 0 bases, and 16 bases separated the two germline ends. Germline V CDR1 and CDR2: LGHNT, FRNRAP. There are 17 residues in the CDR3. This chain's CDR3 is CASGLFLNPRVNTEAFF. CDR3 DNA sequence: TGTGCTAGTGGTTTGTTCCTTAACCCGCGGGTGAACACTGAAGCTTTCTTT.

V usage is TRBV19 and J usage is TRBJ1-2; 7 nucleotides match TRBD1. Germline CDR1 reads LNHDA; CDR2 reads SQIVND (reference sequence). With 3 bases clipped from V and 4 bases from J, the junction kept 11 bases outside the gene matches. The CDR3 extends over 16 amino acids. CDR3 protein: CASSIPERQGGYGYTF. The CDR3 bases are TGTGCCAGTAGTATCCCCGAACGACAGGGAGGCTATGGCTACACCTTC.

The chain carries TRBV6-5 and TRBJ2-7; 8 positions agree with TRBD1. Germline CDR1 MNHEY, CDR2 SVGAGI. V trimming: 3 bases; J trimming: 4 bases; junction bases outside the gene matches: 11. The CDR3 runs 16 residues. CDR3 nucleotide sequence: TGTGCCAGCAGTTATTCGTGGGCAGGGGGCACGTACGAGCAGTACTTC. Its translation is CASSYSWAGGTYEQYF.

The CDR3: CAWSVIQGNEKLFF. For the CDR3, the DNA is TGTGCCTGGAGTGTAATTCAGGGGAACGAAAAACTGTTTTTT. This chain connects TRBV30 to TRBJ1-4; the D gene is possibly TRBD1 (6 bases). There are 14 residues in the CDR3. Trimming cost V 0 bases and J 8 bases, with 13 bases left between them. Germline V gene sequence: CDR1 GTSNPN, CDR2 SVGIG (reference sequence). Full variable domain (missing parts from reference TRBV30 and TRBJ1-4): SQTIHQWPATLVQPVGSPLSLECTVEGTSNPNLYWYRQAAGRGLQLLFYSVGIGQISSEVPQNLSASRPQDRQFILSSKKLLLSDSGFYLCAWSVIQGNEKLFFGSGTQLSVL.

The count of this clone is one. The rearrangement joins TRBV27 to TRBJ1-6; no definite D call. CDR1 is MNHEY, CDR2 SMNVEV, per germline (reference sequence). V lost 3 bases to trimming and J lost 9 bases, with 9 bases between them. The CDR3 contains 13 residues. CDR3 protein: CASSFSSSSPLHF. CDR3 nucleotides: TGTGCCAGCAGTTTTTCCTCGAGTTCACCCCTCCACTTT.

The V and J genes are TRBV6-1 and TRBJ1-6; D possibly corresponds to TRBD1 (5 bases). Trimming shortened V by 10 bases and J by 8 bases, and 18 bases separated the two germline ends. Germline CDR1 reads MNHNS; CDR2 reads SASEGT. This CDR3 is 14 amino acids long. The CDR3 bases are TGTGCCACCCTCCGTCCAGGGTCGTATTCACCCCTCCACTTT. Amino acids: CATLRPGSYSPLHF.

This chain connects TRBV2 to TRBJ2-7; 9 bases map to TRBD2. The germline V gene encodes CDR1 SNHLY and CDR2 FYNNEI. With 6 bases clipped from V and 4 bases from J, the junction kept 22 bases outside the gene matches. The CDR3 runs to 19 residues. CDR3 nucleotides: TGTGCCAGCAGCCCCCCGGTGGGTAGCGGGGGCCGACCAGTTTACGAGCAGTACTTC. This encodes CASSPPVGSGGRPVYEQYF. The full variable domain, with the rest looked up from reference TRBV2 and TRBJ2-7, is EPEVTQTPSHQVTQMGQEVILRCVPISNHLYFYWYRQILGQKVEFLVSFYNNEISEKSEIFDDQFSVERPDGSNFTLKIRSTKLEDSAMYFCASSPPVGSGGRPVYEQYFGPGTRLTVT.

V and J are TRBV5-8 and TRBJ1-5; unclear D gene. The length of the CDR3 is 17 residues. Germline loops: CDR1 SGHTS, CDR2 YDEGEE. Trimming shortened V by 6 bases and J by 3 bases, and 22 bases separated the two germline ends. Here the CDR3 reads CASNRLGRGYNNQPQHF. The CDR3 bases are TGTGCCAGCAACCGATTGGGCCGGGGATATAACAATCAGCCCCAGCATTTT.

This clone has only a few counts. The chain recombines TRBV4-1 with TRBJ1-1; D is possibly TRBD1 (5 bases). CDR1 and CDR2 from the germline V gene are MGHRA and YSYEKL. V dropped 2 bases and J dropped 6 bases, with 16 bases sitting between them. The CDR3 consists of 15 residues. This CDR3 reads CASSQSVTVGAEAFF. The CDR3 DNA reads TGCGCCAGCAGCCAATCCGTGACAGTCGGCGCTGAAGCTTTCTTT.

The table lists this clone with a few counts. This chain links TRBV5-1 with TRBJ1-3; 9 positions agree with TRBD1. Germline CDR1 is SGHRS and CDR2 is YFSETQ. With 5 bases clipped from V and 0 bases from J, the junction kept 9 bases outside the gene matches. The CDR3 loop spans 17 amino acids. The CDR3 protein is CASRAPGQGPSGNTIYF. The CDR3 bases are TGCGCCAGCAGGGCGCCGGGACAGGGACCCTCTGGAAACACCATATATTTT.

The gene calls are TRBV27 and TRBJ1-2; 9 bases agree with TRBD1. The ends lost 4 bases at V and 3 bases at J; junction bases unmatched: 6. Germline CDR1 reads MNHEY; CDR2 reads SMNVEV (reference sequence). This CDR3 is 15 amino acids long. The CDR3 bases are TGTGCCAGCAGTTCCCCGACAGGGGGTGACTATGGCTACACCTTC. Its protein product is CASSSPTGGDYGYTF.

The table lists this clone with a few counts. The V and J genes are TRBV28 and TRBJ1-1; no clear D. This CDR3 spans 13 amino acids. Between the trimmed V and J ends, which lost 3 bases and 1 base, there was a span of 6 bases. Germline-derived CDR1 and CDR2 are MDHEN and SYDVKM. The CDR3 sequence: CASSLGGNTEAFF. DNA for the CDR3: TGTGCCAGCAGTTTGGGAGGGAACACTGAAGCTTTCTTT.

DNA for the CDR3: TGTGCCTGGAGTGAACTGCCCCCGGGGAATAATTCACCCCTCCACTTT. It translates to CAWSELPPGNNSPLHF. This rearrangement joins TRBV30 to TRBJ1-6; D unresolved. V gave up 1 base and J gave up 5 bases, with 15 bases separating them. CDR1 is GTSNPN, CDR2 SVGIG, per germline (reference sequence). The length of the CDR3 is 16 residues.

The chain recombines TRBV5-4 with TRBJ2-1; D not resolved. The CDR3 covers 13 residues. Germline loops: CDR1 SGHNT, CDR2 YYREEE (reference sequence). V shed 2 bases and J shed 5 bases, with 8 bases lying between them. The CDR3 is CASSFTRNNEQFF. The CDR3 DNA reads TGTGCCAGCAGCTTCACCAGGAACAATGAGCAGTTCTTC. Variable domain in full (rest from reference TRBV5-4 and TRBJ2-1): ETGVTQSPTHLIKTRGQQVTLRCSSQSGHNTVSWYQQALGQGPQFIFQYYREEENGRGNFPPRFSGLQFPNYSSELNVNALELDDSALYLCASSFTRNNEQFFGPGTRLTVL.

The CDR3 loop is CASSSFKGSPQHF. CDR3 coding DNA: TGTGCCAGCAGTTCCTTCAAGGGGTCGCCCCAGCATTTT. This rearrangement joins TRBV28 to TRBJ1-5; possible D gene TRBD1, 5 bases. This CDR3 comprises 13 residues. CDR1 MDHEN and CDR2 SYDVKM come from the germline V gene. Trimming left V 4 bases short and J 9 bases short, with 13 bases between.

The CDR3 reads CASSEWDRDHGYTF. The CDR3 DNA sequence: TGTGCCAGCAGTGAATGGGACAGGGACCATGGCTACACCTTC. The chain joins TRBV25-1 to TRBJ1-2, with 9 bases lining up with TRBD1. V was pared by 1 base and J by 6 bases, with 3 bases of the junction left unmatched. This CDR3 region has 14 residues. From germline, CDR1 is MGHDK and CDR2 SYGVNS.

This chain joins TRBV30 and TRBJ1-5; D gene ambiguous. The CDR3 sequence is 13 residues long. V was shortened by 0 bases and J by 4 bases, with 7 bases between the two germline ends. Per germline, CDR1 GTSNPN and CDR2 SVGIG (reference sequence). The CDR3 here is CAWSVRINQPQHF. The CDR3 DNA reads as TGTGCCTGGAGTGTGCGGATAAATCAGCCCCAGCATTTT.

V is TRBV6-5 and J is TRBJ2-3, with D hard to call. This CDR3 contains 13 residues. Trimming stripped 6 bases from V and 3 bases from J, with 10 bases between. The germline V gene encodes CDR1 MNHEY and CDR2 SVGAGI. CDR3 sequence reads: CASSTPGTDTQYF. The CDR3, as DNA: TGTGCCAGCAGCACCCCCGGGACAGATACGCAGTATTTT.

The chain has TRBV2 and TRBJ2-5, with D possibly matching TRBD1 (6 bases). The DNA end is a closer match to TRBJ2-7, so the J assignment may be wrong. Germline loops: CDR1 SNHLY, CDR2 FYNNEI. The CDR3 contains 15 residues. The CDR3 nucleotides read TGTGCCAGCACGGAGCCGGTGGAACAGGGCTACGAGCAGTACTTC. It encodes CASTEPVEQGYEQYF.

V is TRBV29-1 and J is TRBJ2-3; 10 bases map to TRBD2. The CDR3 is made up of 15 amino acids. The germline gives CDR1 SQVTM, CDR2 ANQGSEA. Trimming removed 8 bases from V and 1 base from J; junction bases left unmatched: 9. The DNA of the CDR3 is TGCAGCTTAGCGGGAGGCTACACACGCACAGATACGCAGTATTTT. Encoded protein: CSLAGGYTRTDTQYF.

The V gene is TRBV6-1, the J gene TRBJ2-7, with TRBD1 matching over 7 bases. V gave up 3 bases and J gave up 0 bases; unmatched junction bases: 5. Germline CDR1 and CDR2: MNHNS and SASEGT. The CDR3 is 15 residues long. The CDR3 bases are TGTGCCAGCAGTGAGACAGGGCTGAGCTCCTACGAGCAGTACTTC. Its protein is CASSETGLSSYEQYF.

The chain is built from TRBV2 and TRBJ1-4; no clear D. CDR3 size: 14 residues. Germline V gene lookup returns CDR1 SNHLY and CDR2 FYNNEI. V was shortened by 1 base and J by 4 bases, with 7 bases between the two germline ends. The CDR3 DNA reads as TGTGCCAGCAGTGAAGAAAACAGTAATGAAAAACTGTTTTTT. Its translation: CASSEENSNEKLFF.

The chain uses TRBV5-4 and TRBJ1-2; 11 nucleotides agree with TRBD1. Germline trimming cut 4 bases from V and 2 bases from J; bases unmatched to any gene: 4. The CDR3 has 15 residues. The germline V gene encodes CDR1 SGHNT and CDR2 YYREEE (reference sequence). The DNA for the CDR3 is TGTGCCAGCAGCCTTCGGACAGGGGGCAACTATGGCTACACCTTC. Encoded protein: CASSLRTGGNYGYTF.

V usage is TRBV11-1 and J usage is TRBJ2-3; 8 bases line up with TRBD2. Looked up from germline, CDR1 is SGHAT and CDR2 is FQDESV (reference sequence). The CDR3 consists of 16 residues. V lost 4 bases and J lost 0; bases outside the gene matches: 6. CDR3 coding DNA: TGTGCCAGCAGCTCGGCTAGCGGGCCTAGCACAGATACGCAGTATTTT. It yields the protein CASSSASGPSTDTQYF.

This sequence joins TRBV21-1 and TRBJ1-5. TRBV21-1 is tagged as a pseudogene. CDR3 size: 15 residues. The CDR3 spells CASSKGGFSNQPQHF. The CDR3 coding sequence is TGTGCCAGCAGCAAAGGAGGGTTTAGCAATCAGCCCCAGCATTTT.